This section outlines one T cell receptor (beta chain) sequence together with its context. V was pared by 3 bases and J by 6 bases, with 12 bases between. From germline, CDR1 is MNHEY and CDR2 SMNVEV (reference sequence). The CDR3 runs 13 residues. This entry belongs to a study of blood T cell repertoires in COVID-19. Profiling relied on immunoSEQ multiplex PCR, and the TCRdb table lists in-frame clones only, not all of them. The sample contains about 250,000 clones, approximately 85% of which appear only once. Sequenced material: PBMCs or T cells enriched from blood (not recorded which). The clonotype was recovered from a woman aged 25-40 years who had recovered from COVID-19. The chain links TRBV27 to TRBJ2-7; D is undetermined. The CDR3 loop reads CASSFPPGAEQYF. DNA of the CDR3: TGTGCCAGCAGTTTCCCCCCGGGTGCCGAGCAGTACTTC.